This T cell receptor beta chain was identified in a study of CD8+ T cells in alopecia areata. Study context: The protocol delivered tofacitinib for 6 to 18 months, then withdrew it for 6 months.

The CDR3 runs to 16 residues. Germline-derived CDR1 and CDR2 are SGHTA and FQGNSA. Trimming removed 6 bases from V and 4 bases from J; junction bases left unmatched: 14. Researchers took lesional scalp punch biopsies and peripheral blood from people who were alopecia areata patients. As the sequencing template, cDNA was produced by extracting RNA and reverse transcribing it. Sequenced by immunoSEQ multiplex PCR; TCRdb stores in-frame clones only, minus some. The sample includes about 12,000 clones, roughly three fifths of them seen just once. The chain couples TRBV7-2 to TRBJ2-5; 7 bases map to TRBD1. The TCR originated in a human donor with alopecia areata. Sequenced: skin. The CDR3 sequence: CASRQGYRGTGETQYF. The CDR3 nucleotides read TGTGCCAGCAGGCAGGGTTACAGGGGTACAGGAGAGACCCAGTACTTC.